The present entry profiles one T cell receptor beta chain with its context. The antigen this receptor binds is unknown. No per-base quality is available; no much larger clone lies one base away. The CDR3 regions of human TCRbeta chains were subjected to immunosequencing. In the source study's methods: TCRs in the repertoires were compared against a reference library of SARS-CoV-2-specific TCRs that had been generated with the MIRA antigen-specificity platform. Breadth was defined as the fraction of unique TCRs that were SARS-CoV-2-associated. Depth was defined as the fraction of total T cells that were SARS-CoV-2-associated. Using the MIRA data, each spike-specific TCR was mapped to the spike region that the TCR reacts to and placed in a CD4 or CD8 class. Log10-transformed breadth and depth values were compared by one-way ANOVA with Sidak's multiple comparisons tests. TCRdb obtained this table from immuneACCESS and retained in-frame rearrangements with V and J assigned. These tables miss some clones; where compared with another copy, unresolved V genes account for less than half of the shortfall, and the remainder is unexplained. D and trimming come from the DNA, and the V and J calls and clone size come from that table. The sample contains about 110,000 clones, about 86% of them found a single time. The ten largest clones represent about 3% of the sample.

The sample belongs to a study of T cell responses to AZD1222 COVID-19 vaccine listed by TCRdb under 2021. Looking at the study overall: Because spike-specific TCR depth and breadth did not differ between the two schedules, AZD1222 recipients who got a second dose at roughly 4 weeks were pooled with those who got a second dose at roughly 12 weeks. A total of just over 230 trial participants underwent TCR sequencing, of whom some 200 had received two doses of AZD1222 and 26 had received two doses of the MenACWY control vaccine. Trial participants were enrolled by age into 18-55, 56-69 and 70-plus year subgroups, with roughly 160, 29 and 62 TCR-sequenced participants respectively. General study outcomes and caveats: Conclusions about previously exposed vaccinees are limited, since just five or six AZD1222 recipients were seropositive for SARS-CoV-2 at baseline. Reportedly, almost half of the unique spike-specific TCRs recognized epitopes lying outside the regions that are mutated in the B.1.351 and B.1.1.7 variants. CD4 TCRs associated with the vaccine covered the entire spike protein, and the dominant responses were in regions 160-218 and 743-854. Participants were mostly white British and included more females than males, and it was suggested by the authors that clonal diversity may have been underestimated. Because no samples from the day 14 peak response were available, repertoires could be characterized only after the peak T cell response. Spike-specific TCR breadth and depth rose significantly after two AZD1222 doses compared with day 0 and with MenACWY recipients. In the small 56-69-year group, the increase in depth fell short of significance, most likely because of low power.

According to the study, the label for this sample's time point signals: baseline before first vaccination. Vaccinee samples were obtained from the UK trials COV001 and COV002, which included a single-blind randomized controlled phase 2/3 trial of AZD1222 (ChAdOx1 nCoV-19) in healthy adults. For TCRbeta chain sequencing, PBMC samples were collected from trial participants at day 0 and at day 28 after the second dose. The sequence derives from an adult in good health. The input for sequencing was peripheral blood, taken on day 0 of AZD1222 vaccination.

In nucleotides, the sequence is TGTGCCAGCAGCCCCTCCTGGGTAGGGATGAACACTGAAGCTTTCTTT. It specifies CASSPSWVGMNTEAFF. The V and J genes are TRBV3-1 (or the pseudogene TRBV3-2) and TRBJ1-1; a confident D gene designation cannot be given. The CDR3 sequence holds 16 residues, the cysteine and phenylalanine included. The kept DNA is CDR3 alone, 48 bases in frame from the first base. Reading the germline V gene (reference sequence) gives CDR1 LGHDT and CDR2 YNNKEL. The V end loses 4 bases and the J end loses 0 bases, and a stretch of 15 bases separates them.